Listed below are T cell receptor beta chains from one sample, sequenced in a study of vaccination and CD4 T cells after COVID-19. TCRdb reanalysed the PCR reads using MiXCR and keeps one entry per CDR3 protein. The sample has some 40,000 distinct CDR3 sequences, 36% seen once. This specimen consisted of CD4+ T cells from blood, obtained about 7 months after SARS-CoV-2 vaccination. The origin of the receptors is a human donor who had recovered from COVID-19. CDR3s include the opening cysteine and the closing phenylalanine or tryptophan. Fields, in order: clone size, J gene, D gene, V gene, CDR3 protein, CDR3 DNA. The D gene is left open where the match is weak. Some rows mark clone size as missing; the rest say once, few, many or name a class of expanded clone.

abundance: NA; j_gene: TRBJ1-6; d_gene: NA; v_gene: TRBV6-4; CDR3aa: CASSEARNSPLHF; CDR3nt: TGTGCCAGCAGTGAAGCGAGGAATTCACCCCTCCACTTT
abundance: few; j_gene: TRBJ2-7; d_gene: NA; v_gene: TRBV6-1; CDR3aa: CASSDRVEGGSEQYF; CDR3nt: TGTGCCAGCAGTGATAGGGTCGAGGGGGGCTCCGAGCAGTACTTC
abundance: few; j_gene: TRBJ2-3; d_gene: TRBD1; v_gene: TRBV20-1; CDR3aa: CSARRQGSTDTQYF; CDR3nt: TGCAGTGCTAGACGACAGGGCAGCACAGATACGCAGTATTTT
abundance: NA; j_gene: TRBJ2-5; d_gene: NA; v_gene: TRBV7-8; CDR3aa: CASSLRPASQRVETQYF; CDR3nt: TGTGCCAGCAGCTTAAGGCCTGCCAGTCAGAGAGTGGAGACCCAGTACTTC
abundance: few; j_gene: TRBJ1-5; d_gene: NA; v_gene: TRBV7-6; CDR3aa: CASSRWTDQPQHF; CDR3nt: TGTGCCAGCAGCCGCTGGACAGATCAGCCCCAGCATTTT
abundance: NA; j_gene: TRBJ2-5; d_gene: NA; v_gene: TRBV20-1; CDR3aa: CSARDGVGHETQYF; CDR3nt: TGCAGTGCTAGAGATGGGGTGGGGCACGAGACCCAGTACTTC
abundance: NA; j_gene: TRBJ2-7; d_gene: NA; v_gene: TRBV6-1; CDR3aa: CASGPGSYEQYF; CDR3nt: TGTGCCAGCGGCCCCGGGTCCTACGAGCAGTACTTC
abundance: NA; j_gene: TRBJ2-4; d_gene: NA; v_gene: TRBV21-1; CDR3aa: CASSNWETRDAGNKNIQYF; CDR3nt: TGTGCCAGCAGCAACTGGGAAACTCGGGACGCAGGGAACAAAAACATTCAGTACTTC
abundance: NA; j_gene: TRBJ2-1; d_gene: NA; v_gene: TRBV20-1; CDR3aa: CSALRTNEQFF; CDR3nt: TGCAGTGCTCTGCGGACGAATGAGCAGTTCTTC
abundance: NA; j_gene: TRBJ2-7; d_gene: NA; v_gene: TRBV6-2/TRBV6-3; CDR3aa: CASSYFGQPYEQYF; CDR3nt: TGTGCCAGCAGTTACTTCGGACAGCCCTACGAGCAGTACTTC
abundance: NA; j_gene: TRBJ2-3; d_gene: NA; v_gene: TRBV2; CDR3aa: CASTRTNTDTQYF; CDR3nt: TGTGCCAGCACCCGGACTAACACAGATACGCAGTATTTT
abundance: NA; j_gene: TRBJ2-5; d_gene: NA; v_gene: TRBV7-9; CDR3aa: CASSIPDGAVSQETQYF; CDR3nt: TGTGCCAGCAGCATACCTGACGGGGCCGTTTCACAAGAGACCCAGTACTTC
abundance: few; j_gene: TRBJ1-2; d_gene: NA; v_gene: TRBV28; CDR3aa: CASSKRNYGYTF; CDR3nt: TGTGCCAGCAGCAAGCGTAACTATGGCTACACCTTC
abundance: few; j_gene: TRBJ1-2; d_gene: TRBD1; v_gene: TRBV4-3; CDR3aa: CASSQDRTGQGLFYGYTF; CDR3nt: TGCGCCAGCAGCCAAGATCGAACGGGACAGGGGCTCTTCTATGGCTACACCTTC
abundance: NA; j_gene: TRBJ2-3; d_gene: NA; v_gene: TRBV28; CDR3aa: CARLTDTQYF; CDR3nt: TGTGCCAGACTTACAGATACGCAGTATTTT
abundance: NA; j_gene: TRBJ1-1; d_gene: NA; v_gene: TRBV6-1; CDR3aa: CASSEGRVTEAFF; CDR3nt: TGTGCCAGCAGTGAAGGACGGGTCACTGAAGCTTTCTTT
abundance: NA; j_gene: TRBJ2-1; d_gene: NA; v_gene: TRBV20-1; CDR3aa: CSALRTSYNEQFF; CDR3nt: TGCAGTGCTCTGCGGACTTCTTACAATGAGCAGTTCTTC
abundance: once; j_gene: TRBJ1-4; d_gene: NA; v_gene: TRBV20-1; CDR3aa: CSAMLGTGDNEKLFF; CDR3nt: TGCAGTGCTATGCTAGGGACGGGTGATAATGAAAAACTGTTTTTT
abundance: NA; j_gene: TRBJ2-7; d_gene: NA; v_gene: TRBV19; CDR3aa: CASSIFTGKYEQYF; CDR3nt: TGTGCCAGTAGTATTTTTACGGGGAAATACGAGCAGTACTTC
abundance: NA; j_gene: TRBJ1-2; d_gene: NA; v_gene: TRBV4-1; CDR3aa: CASSQDNTNYGYTF; CDR3nt: TGCGCCAGCAGCCAAGATAACACGAACTATGGCTACACCTTC
abundance: few; j_gene: TRBJ2-1; d_gene: TRBD2; v_gene: TRBV7-8; CDR3aa: CASSPPRREGSNEQFF; CDR3nt: TGTGCCAGCAGCCCCCCACGACGGGAGGGCAGCAATGAGCAGTTCTTC
abundance: NA; j_gene: TRBJ2-3; d_gene: NA; v_gene: TRBV24-1; CDR3aa: CATSAPTDTQYF; CDR3nt: TGTGCCACCAGTGCCCCTACGGATACGCAGTATTTT
abundance: few; j_gene: TRBJ1-1; d_gene: NA; v_gene: TRBV10-3; CDR3aa: CAITRGENTEAFF; CDR3nt: TGTGCCATCACTAGAGGAGAAAACACTGAAGCTTTCTTT
abundance: NA; j_gene: TRBJ2-2; d_gene: NA; v_gene: TRBV7-9; CDR3aa: CASSFLYQALNTGELFF; CDR3nt: TGTGCCAGCAGCTTCCTTTATCAAGCACTGAACACCGGGGAGCTGTTTTTT
abundance: NA; j_gene: TRBJ1-6; d_gene: NA; v_gene: TRBV6-1; CDR3aa: CASYPKACQTVSSPLHF; CDR3nt: TGTGCCAGTTATCCGAAGGCCTGCCAAACCGTTAGTTCACCCCTCCACTTT
abundance: few; j_gene: TRBJ2-2; d_gene: NA; v_gene: TRBV7-6; CDR3aa: CASSRGVRVSNTGELFF; CDR3nt: TGTGCCAGCAGCCGAGGGGTTCGGGTTTCTAACACCGGGGAGCTGTTTTTT
abundance: NA; j_gene: TRBJ1-5; d_gene: NA; v_gene: TRBV20-1; CDR3aa: CSARGRNSNQPQHF; CDR3nt: TGCAGTGCTAGGGGACGGAATAGCAATCAGCCCCAGCATTTT